The next 24 T cell receptor beta chains were all read from a single sample in a study of T cell repertoires in cytomegalovirus infection. Each CDR3 protein is one row after TCRdb ran MiXCR on the reads. The data show around 530,000 distinct CDR3 sequences, approximately 17% seen once. Material for sequencing was CD8+ T cells from PBMCs. The receptors originated from a human donor in good health (CMV status not recorded). Some clones in this sample may be carry-over from other donors' samples.

In its sample, this clonotype was seen many times. The V call is TRBV10-3, the J call TRBJ2-7; unclear D gene. V lost 3 bases to trimming and J lost 2 bases, with 17 bases between them. Germline-derived CDR1 and CDR2 are ENHRY and SYGVKD. CDR3 length equals 16 residues. The CDR3 DNA sequence: TGTGCCATCAGTGATTCTGTGCGTGATTCCCCCTACGAGCAGTACTTC. It is translated as CAISDSVRDSPYEQYF.

This clonotype was detected ten times or more. V gene TRBV7-9 combines with J gene TRBJ1-1; D uncertain. The CDR3 has 12 residues. With 1 base removed from V and 9 bases from J, the gap between germline ends came to 9 bases. Germline values: CDR1 SEHNR, CDR2 FQNEAQ (reference sequence). This chain's CDR3 is CASSLGAEKAFF. The CDR3 DNA reads TGTGCCAGCAGCTTAGGTGCGGAGAAAGCTTTCTTT.

V usage is TRBV9 and J usage is TRBJ1-2; 12 nucleotides match TRBD1. The CDR3 totals 16 residues. V lost 0 bases to trimming and J lost 6 bases; unmatched junction nucleotides: 6. Germline V lookup: CDR1 SGDLS, CDR2 YYNGEE. CDR3 nucleotide sequence: TGTGCCAGCAGCGTAGAAGGGGACAGGGGGCCCGATGGCTACACCTTC. Its protein is CASSVEGDRGPDGYTF.

This clonotype occurred a few times. The chain links TRBV19 to TRBJ2-7, with TRBD2 matching 7 bases. Trimming at V came to 3 bases and at J to 3 bases, leaving 5 bases not matched to a gene. Looked up from germline, CDR1 is LNHDA and CDR2 is SQIVND (reference sequence). This CDR3 spans 14 amino acids. Here the CDR3 DNA reads TGTGCCAGTAGTATTGCGGGGGAGAGCTACGAGCAGTACTTC. Residues: CASSIAGESYEQYF.

This clonotype has just a few counts. V is TRBV9 and J is TRBJ2-2; TRBD2 matches at 12 bases. This CDR3 has 18 amino acids. Germline V lookup: CDR1 SGDLS, CDR2 YYNGEE. Unmatched junction bases numbered 12, after V lost 0 bases and J lost 9 bases. CDR3 sequence reads: CASSVALAGGPELRELFF. CDR3 nucleotide sequence: TGTGCCAGCAGCGTAGCGCTAGCGGGAGGGCCAGAGTTGCGGGAGCTGTTTTTT.

The chain links TRBV19 to TRBJ2-1; 12 bases agree with TRBD2. J gave up 4 bases and V 7 bases, and 5 bases lay outside the gene matches. Germline assignment: CDR1 LNHDA and CDR2 SQIVND (reference sequence). This CDR3 is built from 15 residues. CDR3 in DNA: TGTGCCAGTATTGGACTAGCGGGGAAATACAATGAGCAGTTCTTC. It yields the protein CASIGLAGKYNEQFF.

A word on this clonotype: Lacking the conserved final phenylalanine or tryptophan, this CDR3 likely reflects a read error. The rearrangement links TRBV10-3 to TRBJ2-1, with 8 bases aligning to TRBD2. CDR1 and CDR2 (germline): ENHRY, SYGVKD. V gave up 8 bases and J gave up 4 bases; unmatched junction bases: 7. CDR3 length equals 14 residues. Here the CDR3 reads CAIGSREVYNEQFL. CDR3 coding DNA: TGTGCCATCGGATCGCGGGAGGTGTACAATGAGCAGTTCTTA.

J is TRBJ2-1 and V is TRBV5-8, with 8 nucleotides matching TRBD2. V shed 6 bases and J 9 bases; nucleotides not matched to a gene: 17. The CDR3 consists of 16 residues. Per the germline V gene, CDR1 is SGHTS and CDR2 is YDEGEE. This chain's CDR3 is CASNPTGAGVGLEQFF. The CDR3 DNA is TGTGCCAGCAACCCGACCGGAGCGGGAGTCGGCCTTGAGCAGTTCTTC. The whole variable domain, remainder taken from reference TRBV5-8 and TRBJ2-1, is EAGVTQSPTHLIKTRGQQATLRCSPISGHTSVYWYQQALGLGLQFLLWYDEGEERNRGNFPPRFSGRQFPNYSSELNVNALELEDSALYLCASNPTGAGVGLEQFFGPGTRLTVL.

Ten or more counts support this clonotype. This rearrangement joins TRBV10-3 to TRBJ2-7; D is possibly TRBD1 (5 bases). CDR1 ENHRY and CDR2 SYGVKD come from the germline V gene. This CDR3 region has 13 residues. V was trimmed by 5 bases and J by 2 bases, leaving 10 bases between them. CDR3: CAISPTEAYEQYF. CDR3 coding DNA: TGTGCCATCAGTCCGACAGAGGCCTACGAGCAGTACTTC.

This clonotype has a count of ten or more. The V gene is TRBV6-6, the J gene TRBJ2-1; 7 nucleotides match TRBD1. Trimming at V came to 7 bases and at J to 4 bases, leaving 4 bases not matched to a gene. The CDR3 length is 13 residues. Germline CDR1 reads MNHNY; CDR2 reads SVGAGI (reference sequence). The CDR3 protein is CASTGTDYNEQFF. The CDR3 nucleotides read TGTGCCAGCACCGGGACAGATTACAATGAGCAGTTCTTC.

The chain is built from TRBV4-2 and TRBJ2-2, with D tentatively TRBD1 (6 bases). The germline CDR1 and CDR2 sequences are LGHNA and YNFKEQ. The CDR3 has 17 amino acids. V was pared by 4 bases and J by 2 bases, with 17 bases between. The CDR3 sequence: CASSLLGRTVNTGELFF. DNA for the CDR3: TGTGCCAGCAGCCTCCTGGGACGGACAGTAAACACCGGGGAGCTGTTTTTT.

The chain joins TRBV3-1 to TRBJ2-7; TRBD2 might be the D (5 bases). The germline CDR1 and CDR2 sequences are LGHDT and YNNKEL (reference sequence). V was clipped by 3 bases and J by 4 bases, with 19 bases between them. The CDR3 sequence is 16 residues long. DNA of the CDR3: TGTGCCAGCAGCCAGGACGGACTGGGGTATGCGTACGAGCAGTACTTC. As protein: CASSQDGLGYAYEQYF.

This clonotype was seen many times. The rearrangement links TRBV4-2 to TRBJ2-1; D not resolved. The CDR3 contains 13 residues. Per the germline V gene, CDR1 is LGHNA and CDR2 is YNFKEQ. V lost 0 bases and J lost 12, with 12 bases in between. The CDR3 DNA is TGTGCCAGCAGCCAAGACCTCAAGGACCCGCAGTTCTTC. Translated: CASSQDLKDPQFF.

This clonotype was counted between two and nine times. The gene calls are TRBV20-1 and TRBJ1-4; 7 bases match TRBD1. CDR1 and CDR2 (germline): DFQATT, SNEGSKA (reference sequence). With 3 bases clipped from V and 3 bases from J, the junction kept 4 bases outside the gene matches. The CDR3 is made up of 14 amino acids. In nucleotides, the CDR3 is TGCAGTGCTAGGGAGCAGGGGGCTAATGAAAAACTGTTTTTT. Its protein is CSAREQGANEKLFF.

This clonotype was detected ten times or more. This rearrangement joins TRBV7-8 to TRBJ2-1; TRBD2 aligns across 12 bases. Per the germline V gene, CDR1 is SGHVS and CDR2 is FQNEAQ. This CDR3 comprises 20 residues. V dropped 1 base and J dropped 0; count of bases not matched to a gene: 10. The CDR3 coding sequence is TGTGCCAGCAGCTTAGTAGCTAGCGGGGGGGTCCCCCTCTCCTACAATGAGCAGTTCTTC. Its protein is CASSLVASGGVPLSYNEQFF.

This clonotype showed up just a few times. This chain connects TRBV11-2 to TRBJ2-1, with D perhaps given as TRBD1 or TRBD2 (7 bases each). V was pared by 8 bases and J by 8 bases, with 22 bases between. The CDR3 is 15 residues long. Germline V gives CDR1 SGHAT, CDR2 FQNNGV. The CDR3 nucleotides are TGTGCCAGCTTAAATCAGGGGGGGCTGAGGGATGAGCAGTTCTTC. Protein product: CASLNQGGLRDEQFF.

This clonotype was observed many times. The chain has TRBV6-1 and TRBJ2-3; weak D call: TRBD2 (6 bases). Germline CDR1 MNHNS, CDR2 SASEGT. Trimming removed 6 bases from V and 2 bases from J, with 24 bases in between. The CDR3 totals 18 residues. CDR3 amino acids: CASRQAREPTGPTDTQYF. The DNA of the CDR3 is TGTGCCAGCAGGCAGGCCCGGGAGCCAACGGGGCCCACAGATACGCAGTATTTT.

The rearrangement joins TRBV4-1 to TRBJ2-7; D gene uncertain. CDR1 is MGHRA, CDR2 YSYEKL, per germline. Trimming removed 0 bases at V and 2 bases at J, with 11 bases between. The CDR3 runs 15 residues. CDR3 residues: CASSQEEHVAYEQYF. As DNA, the CDR3 is TGCGCCAGCAGCCAAGAAGAGCACGTAGCCTACGAGCAGTACTTC.

V gene TRBV6-5 combines with J gene TRBJ1-1, with a possible D match to TRBD1 (5 bases). Germline CDR1 is MNHEY and CDR2 is SVGAGI. V gave up 6 bases and J gave up 5 bases, with 16 bases separating them. This CDR3 comprises 14 residues. CDR3 protein: CASRISGTSTEAFF. CDR3 in DNA: TGTGCCAGCAGGATCTCAGGGACTTCAACTGAAGCTTTCTTT.

This clonotype was counted many times. This rearrangement joins TRBV28 to TRBJ1-5, with D perhaps matching TRBD1 (6 bases). This CDR3 is built from 11 residues. Germline V gene lookup returns CDR1 MDHEN and CDR2 SYDVKM. Trimming took off 8 bases at V and 7 bases at J, with 9 bases between the two ends. The CDR3 nucleotides are TGTGCCAGCGGGGGGGGCCAGCCCCAGCATTTT. Its translation is CASGGGQPQHF.

This clonotype has just a few counts. The chain couples TRBV27 to TRBJ1-5, with D possibly TRBD1 on 5 matching bases. The CDR3 contains 15 residues. Germline assignment: CDR1 MNHEY and CDR2 SMNVEV (reference sequence). Trimming took 4 bases from V and 0 from J, leaving 10 bases between them. This CDR3 reads CASSSGRGSNQPQHF. The CDR3 coding sequence is TGTGCCAGCAGTTCCGGGAGGGGTAGCAATCAGCCCCAGCATTTT.

This clonotype showed up just a few times. V gene TRBV6-2 or TRBV6-3 combines with J gene TRBJ2-2; 9 nucleotides match TRBD1. V lost 10 bases and J lost 1; bases outside the gene matches: 4. Per germline, CDR1 MNHEY and CDR2 SVGEGT. CDR3 length equals 14 residues. The CDR3 reads CATLGQGNTGELFF. DNA for the CDR3: TGTGCCACTTTGGGACAGGGGAACACCGGGGAGCTGTTTTTT.

This clonotype was seen many times. The DNA for the CDR3 is TGTGCCAGCAGTGCTTCCGGGGGGAACACCGGGGAGCTGTTTTTT. Protein: CASSASGGNTGELFF. This chain links TRBV2 with TRBJ2-2; a weak D match, TRBD2 (6 bases). V was pared by 4 bases and J by 1 base, with 10 bases between. Germline V gene data show CDR1 as SNHLY and CDR2 as FYNNEI. CDR3 length equals 15 residues.

In its sample, this clonotype was seen many times. This sequence joins TRBV19 and TRBJ2-7; D is perhaps TRBD2 (6 bases). Trimming left V 5 bases short and J 2 bases short, with 13 bases between. Germline CDR1 LNHDA, CDR2 SQIVND (reference sequence). The CDR3 is 14 amino acids. The CDR3 region has the DNA TGTGCCAGTAGTGGCGAGCGGGTCCCCTACGAGCAGTACTTC. It is translated as CASSGERVPYEQYF. The full variable domain, completed using reference TRBV19 and TRBJ2-7, is DGGITQSPKYLFRKEGQNVTLSCEQNLNHDAMYWYRQDPGQGLRLIYYSQIVNDFQKGDIAEGYSVSREKKESFPLTVTSAQKNPTAFYLCASSGERVPYEQYFGPGTRLTVT.